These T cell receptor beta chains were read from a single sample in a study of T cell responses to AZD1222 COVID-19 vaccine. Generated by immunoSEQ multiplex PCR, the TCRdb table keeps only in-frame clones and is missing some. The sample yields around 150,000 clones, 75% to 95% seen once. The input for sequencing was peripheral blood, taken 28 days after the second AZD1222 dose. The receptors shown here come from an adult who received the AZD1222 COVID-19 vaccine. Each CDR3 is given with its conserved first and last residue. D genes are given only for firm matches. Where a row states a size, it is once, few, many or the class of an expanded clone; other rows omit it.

CDR3: CASTPDRTGYTIYF; DNA: TGCGCCAGCACCCCGGACAGGACCGGCTACACCATATATTTT; V: TRBV10-2; D: TRBD1; J: TRBJ1-3; size: .
CDR3: CASSYGVAQGNTIYF; DNA: TGTGCCAGCAGTTATGGGGTGGCGCAGGGAAACACCATATATTTT; V: TRBV6-5; D: .; J: TRBJ1-3; size: .
CDR3: CAWGQGVYYGYTF; DNA: TGTGCCTGGGGACAGGGGGTATACTATGGCTACACCTTC; V: TRBV30; D: TRBD1; J: TRBJ1-2; size: .
CDR3: CASSLDPNYGYTF; DNA: TGTGCCAGCAGTTTGGACCCTAACTATGGCTACACCTTC; V: TRBV12-3/TRBV12-4; D: .; J: TRBJ1-2; size: .
CDR3: CASSPGLGTLNTEAFF; DNA: TGTGCCAGCTCACCGGGGTTAGGCACACTTAACACTGAAGCTTTCTTT; V: TRBV18; D: .; J: TRBJ1-1; size: .
CDR3: CASSRTSGSNEQFF; DNA: TGTGCCAGCAGCCGAACTAGCGGGAGCAATGAGCAGTTCTTC; V: TRBV3-1/TRBV3-2; D: TRBD2; J: TRBJ2-1; size: .
CDR3: CASLGLAGGAQYF; DNA: TGTGCCAGTTTGGGACTAGCGGGAGGGGCCCAGTACTTC; V: TRBV25-1; D: TRBD2; J: TRBJ2-5; size: .
CDR3: CASSDSGTGRYYGYTF; DNA: TGTGCCAGCAGTGATTCCGGGACAGGCCGGTACTATGGCTACACCTTC; V: TRBV6-1; D: TRBD1; J: TRBJ1-2; size: .
CDR3: CASSLDSFYGYTF; DNA: TGTGCCAGCAGCCTAGACAGTTTCTATGGCTACACCTTC; V: TRBV5-8; D: .; J: TRBJ1-2; size: .
CDR3: CASSALRTGGGGQPQHF; DNA: TGTGCCAGCAGTGCCCTAAGGACAGGGGGAGGCGGTCAGCCCCAGCATTTT; V: TRBV6-1; D: TRBD1; J: TRBJ1-5; size: .
CDR3: CASSIGTGVTEAFF; DNA: TGTGCCAGTAGTATAGGGACAGGGGTCACTGAAGCTTTCTTT; V: TRBV19; D: TRBD1; J: TRBJ1-1; size: .
CDR3: CASSFLDRASQPQHF; DNA: TGTGCCAGCAGTTTCCTCGACAGGGCAAGCCAGCCCCAGCATTTT; V: TRBV27; D: TRBD1; J: TRBJ1-5; size: .
CDR3: CSVEVGWGYTF; DNA: TGCAGCGTTGAAGTGGGTTGGGGCTACACCTTC; V: TRBV29-1; D: .; J: TRBJ1-2; size: .
CDR3: CATSRYREGPTDTQYF; DNA: TGTGCCACCAGCAGGTACAGGGAGGGACCCACAGATACGCAGTATTTT; V: TRBV15; D: .; J: TRBJ2-3; size: .
CDR3: CASSFIAGGPEYF; DNA: TGTGCCAGCAGCTTCATAGCGGGAGGGCCGGAGTACTTC; V: TRBV11-2; D: TRBD2; J: TRBJ2-4; size: .
CDR3: CATSDRSKETQYF; DNA: TGTGCCACCAGTGATCGAAGCAAAGAGACCCAGTACTTC; V: TRBV24-1; D: .; J: TRBJ2-5; size: .
CDR3: CASRVGGNYGYTF; DNA: TGTGCCAGCAGGGTCGGGGGCAACTATGGCTACACCTTC; V: TRBV12-3/TRBV12-4; D: .; J: TRBJ1-2; size: .
CDR3: CASSPLGGANTEAFF; DNA: TGTGCCAGCAGCCCCCTGGGAGGGGCGAACACTGAAGCTTTCTTT; V: TRBV7-9; D: .; J: TRBJ1-1; size: .
CDR3: CASSDVWTKNTEAFF; DNA: TGTGCCAGCAGTGATGTTTGGACCAAGAACACTGAAGCTTTCTTT; V: TRBV2; D: .; J: TRBJ1-1; size: .
CDR3: CASSQDAGNEQFF; DNA: TGTGCCAGCAGCCAAGATGCGGGGAATGAGCAGTTCTTC; V: TRBV14; D: .; J: TRBJ2-1; size: .
CDR3: CASSLSTRQGGSPLHF; DNA: TGTGCCAGCAGTTTATCCACTAGACAGGGCGGTTCACCCCTCCACTTT; V: TRBV27; D: TRBD1; J: TRBJ1-6; size: .
CDR3: CASNRDFGQPQHF; DNA: TGTGCCAGCAACAGGGACTTTGGGCAGCCCCAGCATTTT; V: TRBV2; D: .; J: TRBJ1-5; size: .
CDR3: CASSPGPGGQFF; DNA: TGTGCCAGCAGCCCCGGTCCGGGCGGGCAGTTCTTC; V: TRBV6-5; D: .; J: TRBJ2-1; size: .
CDR3: CASSPRGQVNTEAFF; DNA: TGTGCCAGCAGCCCCCGGGGACAAGTGAACACTGAAGCTTTCTTT; V: TRBV16; D: .; J: TRBJ1-1; size: .
CDR3: CSARHGPRDTNYGYTF; DNA: TGCAGCGCCCGCCACGGACCCCGGGACACAAACTATGGCTACACCTTC; V: TRBV29-1; D: .; J: TRBJ1-2; size: .
CDR3: CASGLAGGRSYNEQFF; DNA: TGTGCCAGCGGACTAGCGGGAGGGCGGTCCTACAATGAGCAGTTCTTC; V: TRBV25-1; D: TRBD2; J: TRBJ2-1; size: once
CDR3: CASSEALGGQGEAFF; DNA: TGTGCCAGCAGTGAAGCGCTTGGGGGGCAGGGTGAAGCTTTCTTT; V: TRBV2; D: .; J: TRBJ1-1; size: .
CDR3: CASRRQGAGANVLTF; DNA: TGTGCCAGCAGACGACAGGGAGCTGGGGCCAACGTCCTGACTTTC; V: TRBV6-5; D: TRBD1; J: TRBJ2-6; size: .
CDR3: CASSPTLGTSSGNTIYF; DNA: TGTGCCAGCAGCCCCACACTGGGGACCTCCTCTGGAAACACCATATATTTT; V: TRBV3-1/TRBV3-2; D: .; J: TRBJ1-3; size: once
CDR3: CASSLKLAAQETQYF; DNA: TGTGCCAGCAGCTTGAAACTAGCGGCCCAAGAGACCCAGTACTTC; V: TRBV5-4; D: TRBD2; J: TRBJ2-5; size: .
CDR3: CATSDPGGPLAGEQFF; DNA: TGTGCCACCAGTGATCCAGGGGGCCCCTTAGCGGGTGAGCAGTTCTTC; V: TRBV24-1; D: .; J: TRBJ2-1; size: .
CDR3: CASSTGTNRSSYEQYF; DNA: TGCGCCAGCAGCACCGGGACAAACAGGAGCTCCTACGAGCAGTACTTC; V: TRBV5-1; D: .; J: TRBJ2-7; size: .
CDR3: CASSLKSTLSSYNEQFF; DNA: TGTGCCAGCAGCTTAAAGTCGACGCTGAGCTCCTACAATGAGCAGTTCTTC; V: TRBV7-9; D: .; J: TRBJ2-1; size: .
CDR3: CASSFRNYGYTF; DNA: TGTGCCAGCAGCTTCCGGAACTATGGCTACACCTTC; V: TRBV11-2; D: .; J: TRBJ1-2; size: .
CDR3: CASTPSRGPNQPQHF; DNA: TGTGCCAGTACTCCGTCCCGGGGGCCCAATCAGCCCCAGCATTTT; V: TRBV19; D: .; J: TRBJ1-5; size: few
CDR3: CASTPSYGNEAFF; DNA: TGTGCCAGCACTCCCTCGTATGGAAACGAAGCTTTCTTT; V: TRBV5-4; D: .; J: TRBJ1-1; size: .
CDR3: CASSFPGSSNEQFF; DNA: TGTGCCAGCAGCTTCCCAGGGTCCTCGAATGAGCAGTTCTTC; V: TRBV11-3; D: .; J: TRBJ2-1; size: .
CDR3: CASSPLAGRSTDTQYF; DNA: TGTGCCAGCTCACCGTTAGCGGGTCGCAGCACAGATACGCAGTATTTT; V: TRBV18; D: TRBD2; J: TRBJ2-3; size: .
CDR3: CASSPDSANQPQHF; DNA: TGTGCCAGCTCACCGGACAGTGCGAATCAGCCCCAGCATTTT; V: TRBV18; D: .; J: TRBJ1-5; size: .
CDR3: CASSTTGDYGYTF; DNA: TGTGCCAGTAGTACGACAGGAGACTATGGCTACACCTTC; V: TRBV19; D: .; J: TRBJ1-2; size: .
CDR3: CASSQEKGVRAGGETQYF; DNA: TGTGCCAGCAGCCAAGAGAAAGGTGTCAGGGCGGGAGGAGAGACCCAGTACTTC; V: TRBV14; D: TRBD2; J: TRBJ2-5; size: once
CDR3: CASSQVTTIYF; DNA: TGTGCCAGCAGCCAAGTCACAACCATATATTTT; V: TRBV14; D: .; J: TRBJ1-3; size: .
CDR3: CASTHSGSPHEQYF; DNA: TGTGCCAGTACCCATAGCGGGAGCCCCCACGAGCAGTACTTC; V: TRBV19; D: TRBD2; J: TRBJ2-7; size: once
CDR3: CASSERNEQFF; DNA: TGTGCCAGCAGTGAGCGCAATGAGCAGTTCTTC; V: TRBV6-6; D: .; J: TRBJ2-1; size: once
CDR3: CASSLGAGEQYF; DNA: TGTGCCAGCAGTTTGGGAGCTGGCGAGCAGTACTTC; V: TRBV27; D: .; J: TRBJ2-7; size: .
CDR3: CASSARNTNYGYTF; DNA: TGCGCCAGCAGTGCCAGAAATACTAACTATGGCTACACCTTC; V: TRBV10-2; D: .; J: TRBJ1-2; size: .
CDR3: CATSRDRGRLNGYTF; DNA: TGTGCCACCAGCAGGGACAGGGGGCGTCTCAATGGCTACACCTTC; V: TRBV15; D: TRBD1; J: TRBJ1-2; size: .
CDR3: CASSARGSSIANTIYF; DNA: TGTGCCAGCAGTGCCAGGGGATCAAGCATTGCAAACACCATATATTTT; V: TRBV27; D: .; J: TRBJ1-3; size: .
CDR3: CSVDGQGEPEAFF; DNA: TGCAGCGTTGACGGACAGGGAGAACCTGAAGCTTTCTTT; V: TRBV29-1; D: TRBD1; J: TRBJ1-1; size: .
CDR3: CASSMVQQPQHF; DNA: TGTGCCAGTAGTATGGTACAGCAGCCCCAGCATTTT; V: TRBV19; D: .; J: TRBJ1-5; size: .
CDR3: CASSVLAAGELFF; DNA: TGTGCCAGTAGTGTTCTAGCAGCAGGGGAGCTGTTTTTT; V: TRBV19; D: .; J: TRBJ2-2; size: .
CDR3: CASSYSAQNEAFF; DNA: TGTGCCAGCAGTTACTCGGCGCAGAATGAAGCTTTCTTT; V: TRBV6-5; D: .; J: TRBJ1-1; size: .
CDR3: CATSRDLGPMSLDTQYF; DNA: TGTGCCACCAGCAGAGATCTCGGGCCGATGTCCCTTGATACGCAGTATTTT; V: TRBV15; D: .; J: TRBJ2-3; size: .